This T cell receptor (beta chain) was obtained from a study of T cell repertoires in cytomegalovirus infection. Study at large: Use of recently identified HLA-C-restricted and well-studied HLA-B-restricted CMV epitopes was part of the study. CMV infection plus the matching HLA type was flagged by public TCR beta signatures.

The CDR3 length is 10 residues. Germline lookup yields CDR1 SQVTM and CDR2 ANQGSEA. Trimming took 3 bases from V and 4 from J, leaving 3 bases between them. MiXCR, applied by TCRdb to the reads, yields one record per CDR3 protein. The sample records about 890,000 distinct CDR3 sequences, more than 25% being singletons. Regarding the study as a whole: Using cumulative public TCR beta family frequency, the authors identified those who carried CMV together with the relevant HLA. HLA-C-restricted TCR beta clonotypes specific for CMV led the ex vivo response.

As concerns this clonotype: Its antigen is not identified.

This chain uses TRBV29-1 with TRBJ1-1; D not resolved. The sequence was obtained from a human donor in good health (CMV status not recorded). Some clones in this sample may be carry-over from other donors' samples. Sequences were derived from cultured CD8+ T cells from PBMCs, sampled from culture after CMV antigen stimulation. Here the CDR3 DNA reads TGCAGCGTTGATCCCACTGAAGCTTTCTTT. It specifies CSVDPTEAFF.